This T cell receptor beta chain was captured by sequencing in a study of blood T cell repertoires in COVID-19. Germline CDR1 and CDR2: SQVTM and ANQGSEA. V trimming: 6 bases; J trimming: 7 bases; junction bases outside the gene matches: 8. The CDR3 has 13 residues. In the original processing: Nucleated cell number was recorded as an estimate derived from reference gene primer amplification. Profiling relied on immunoSEQ multiplex PCR, and the TCRdb table lists in-frame clones only, not all of them. V and J calls plus clone size are reproduced from that table; the DNA served to infer D and trimming. The sample holds almost 85,000 clones, around four fifths seen once.

The sample taken for sequencing was peripheral blood. The TCR originated in a man aged 80 or over with active or convalescent COVID-19. V and J are TRBV29-1 and TRBJ1-5, with 8 nucleotides matching TRBD1. The CDR3 nucleotides are TGCAGCGTAGCAGGGGGCGCAGAACAGCCCCAGCATTTT. Translated, it gives CSVAGGAEQPQHF.